Shown below are 15 T cell receptor beta chains from a single sample sequenced in a study of blood T cell repertoires in COVID-19. The assay was immunoSEQ multiplex PCR, and TCRdb's table has in-frame clones only and misses some. The table records 250,000 to 300,000 clones, roughly 84% of them present only once. Sequencing used PBMCs or T cells enriched from blood (not recorded which). The receptor set was obtained from a man aged 50 to 60 who had recovered from COVID-19.

This chain links TRBV12-5 with TRBJ2-1, with 8 bases that match TRBD2. CDR1 is LGHNT and CDR2 is FRNRAP in the germline V gene. CDR3 length: 18 residues. Trimming removed 6 bases from V and 2 bases from J; junction bases left unmatched: 15. CDR3: CASGYGLLTSGAYNEQFF. The CDR3 DNA reads TGTGCTAGTGGATATGGGCTTTTAACTAGCGGAGCCTACAATGAGCAGTTCTTC. Variable domain in full (rest from reference TRBV12-5 and TRBJ2-1): DARVTQTPRHKVTEMGQEVTMRCQPILGHNTVFWYRQTMMQGLELLAYFRNRAPLDDSGMPKDRFSAEMPDATLATLKIQPSEPRDSAVYFCASGYGLLTSGAYNEQFFGPGTRLTVL.

This chain uses TRBV19 with TRBJ2-6, with 8 positions matching TRBD2. Germline V gene data show CDR1 as LNHDA and CDR2 as SQIVND (reference sequence). This CDR3 spans 19 amino acids. J gave up 0 bases and V 4 bases, and 11 bases lay outside the gene matches. The CDR3 DNA reads TGTGCCAGTAGTAGTCTCGGGACTAGATCGAGCTCTGGGGCCAACGTCCTGACTTTC. Its translation: CASSSLGTRSSSGANVLTF.

The V and J genes are TRBV2 and TRBJ2-3; unclear D gene. The germline V gene has CDR1 SNHLY and CDR2 FYNNEI. V was clipped by 7 bases and J by 0 bases, with 8 bases between them. This CDR3 contains 13 residues. For the CDR3, the DNA is TGTGCCAGCAATCCATTTAGCACAGATACGCAGTATTTT. This encodes CASNPFSTDTQYF.

The gene calls are TRBV19 and TRBJ1-1; 8 bases are shared with TRBD1. The length of the CDR3 is 13 residues. In germline, CDR1 is LNHDA, CDR2 SQIVND (reference sequence). V lost 7 bases and J lost 8; bases outside the gene matches: 9. The CDR3 loop is CASKFWDRREAFF. The CDR3, as DNA: TGTGCCAGTAAGTTCTGGGACAGGAGGGAAGCTTTCTTT.

The chain employs TRBV7-9 and TRBJ2-7; 8 nucleotides agree with TRBD1. Germline V gives CDR1 SEHNR, CDR2 FQNEAQ (reference sequence). V lost 3 bases to trimming and J lost 2 bases; unmatched junction nucleotides: 6. CDR3 length: 15 amino acids. CDR3 nucleotide sequence: TGTGCCAGCAGCTTCTCTGGGACAGGTCCCTACGAGCAGTACTTC. Its translation is CASSFSGTGPYEQYF.

The rearrangement links TRBV5-1 to TRBJ2-1; perhaps TRBD1 as D (5 bases). V lost 5 bases and J 1 base, leaving 10 bases between the germline ends. Germline V gives CDR1 SGHRS, CDR2 YFSETQ. The CDR3 loop spans 14 amino acids. CDR3 amino acids: CASRLGDSYNEQFF. The CDR3 nucleotides read TGCGCCAGCAGATTAGGGGATTCCTACAATGAGCAGTTCTTC.

The chain carries TRBV28 and TRBJ2-7, with 10 bases that match TRBD2. CDR3 size: 15 residues. Germline lookup yields CDR1 MDHEN and CDR2 SYDVKM. The CDR3 here is CASGLAGAPSYEQYF. For the CDR3, the DNA is TGTGCTTCTGGGCTAGCGGGAGCTCCTTCCTACGAGCAGTACTTC.

The chain employs TRBV3-1 (or the pseudogene TRBV3-2) and TRBJ1-5, with D possibly being TRBD1 (6 bases). Germline V CDR1 and CDR2: LGHDT, YNNKEL (reference sequence). This CDR3 has 16 residues. The V end was cut by 1 base, the J end by 4 bases, with 14 bases between. The CDR3 region has the DNA TGTGCCAGCAGCCAAGGGGTAGGGGGTGGGAATCAGCCCCAGCATTTT. Protein: CASSQGVGGGNQPQHF.

The V and J genes are TRBV2 and TRBJ2-7; maybe TRBD1 (5 bases). Germline assignment: CDR1 SNHLY and CDR2 FYNNEI. V was pared by 7 bases and J by 5 bases, with 12 bases between. This CDR3 has 12 amino acids. The CDR3 nucleotides read TGTGCCAGCAAAACAGGTAATAACGAGCAGTACTTC. Translating it yields CASKTGNNEQYF.

The chain uses TRBV10-2 and TRBJ2-7, with TRBD2 identical over 7 bases. The V segment lost 2 bases and the J segment 3 bases; nucleotides outside the gene matches: 4. The CDR3 runs to 14 residues. Germline V gene sequence: CDR1 WSHSY, CDR2 SAAADI. DNA of the CDR3: TGCGCCAGCAGTGAGGGGGGGGTCGACTACGAGCAGTACTTC. Translated, it gives CASSEGGVDYEQYF.

The V gene is TRBV27, the J gene TRBJ2-4; TRBD1 aligns across 9 bases. CDR3 length: 18 residues. The germline CDR1 and CDR2 sequences are MNHEY and SMNVEV (reference sequence). Unmatched junction bases numbered 19, after V lost 6 bases and J lost 7 bases. The CDR3 DNA reads TGTGCCAGCAGCCTACTAAGCCTCCCGGGACAGGGAGGGAACATTCAGTACTTC. Amino acids: CASSLLSLPGQGGNIQYF.

This sequence joins TRBV2 and TRBJ2-1; D unclear. Germline assignment: CDR1 SNHLY and CDR2 FYNNEI. The CDR3 extends over 11 amino acids. Trimming removed 7 bases from V and 8 bases from J, with 9 bases in between. The CDR3 sequence: CASMQADEQFF. CDR3 DNA: TGTGCCAGCATGCAGGCCGATGAGCAGTTCTTC. The full variable domain, rest sourced from reference TRBV2 and TRBJ2-1, is EPEVTQTPSHQVTQMGQEVILRCVPISNHLYFYWYRQILGQKVEFLVSFYNNEISEKSEIFDDQFSVERPDGSNFTLKIRSTKLEDSAMYFCASMQADEQFFGPGTRLTVL.

This chain links TRBV5-5 with TRBJ2-2; 10 nucleotides match TRBD1. The germline CDR1 and CDR2 sequences are SGHKS and YYEKEE (reference sequence). V trimming: 1 base; J trimming: 5 bases; junction bases outside the gene matches: 5. This CDR3 has 16 amino acids. CDR3 DNA: TGTGCCAGCAGCTTGTTCTTGGACAGGGGGACCGGGGAGCTGTTTTTT. Residues: CASSLFLDRGTGELFF.

The chain joins TRBV19 to TRBJ2-1; 9 bases are a match to TRBD2. This CDR3 region has 17 residues. The ends lost 1 base at V and 1 base at J; junction bases unmatched: 5. Germline V gives CDR1 LNHDA, CDR2 SQIVND (reference sequence). The CDR3 spells CASSIVGGRGSYNEQFF. The CDR3 region has the DNA TGTGCCAGTAGTATAGTCGGCGGGAGGGGTTCCTACAATGAGCAGTTCTTC.

The chain couples TRBV19 to TRBJ1-1; TRBD1 agrees at 7 bases. The CDR3 spans 14 residues. CDR1 and CDR2 (germline): LNHDA, SQIVND (reference sequence). The J segment lost 7 bases and the V segment lost 3 bases, leaving 8 bases of the junction unmatched. CDR3 residues: CASSIGQVKSEAFF. CDR3 DNA: TGTGCCAGTAGTATCGGACAGGTAAAGAGTGAAGCTTTCTTT.